The 8 T cell receptor beta chains reported below all come from one sample, sequenced in a study of control samples from healthy donors and cancer patients. Sequencing used immunoSEQ multiplex PCR; TCRdb keeps in-frame clones, though not all of them. The profile shows about 100,000 clones, more than 75% of them singletons. The specimen sequenced was blood. The origin of the receptors is a woman between 45 and 65 years old in good health.

The chain has TRBV7-3 and TRBJ1-1; 9 bases are shared with TRBD1. With V trimmed by 5 bases and J by 0 bases, 10 bases remained unmatched. CDR1 is SGHTA, CDR2 FQGTGA, per germline. The CDR3 has 17 amino acids. The CDR3 nucleotides are TGTGCCAGCAGCCAAGGGGACAGGGAGCACTTGAACACTGAAGCTTTCTTT. This sequence encodes CASSQGDREHLNTEAFF.

This chain connects TRBV15 to TRBJ1-5; D is unclear. CDR3 length: 16 amino acids. Between the trimmed V and J ends, which lost 0 bases and 0 bases, there was a span of 9 bases. The germline V gene encodes CDR1 LNHNV and CDR2 YYDKDF (reference sequence). DNA of the CDR3: TGTGCCACCAGCAGAGAATGGGGATATAGCAATCAGCCCCAGCATTTT. Translating gives CATSREWGYSNQPQHF. The full variable domain, completed using reference TRBV15 and TRBJ1-5, is DAMVIQNPRYQVTQFGKPVTLSCSQTLNHNVMYWYQQKSSQAPKLLFHYYDKDFNNEADTPDNFQSRRPNTSFCFLDIRSPGLGDTAMYLCATSREWGYSNQPQHFGDGTRLSIL.

This chain joins TRBV7-2 and TRBJ2-2; 8 positions agree with TRBD1. The trim removed 4 bases at V and 6 bases at J, leaving 10 bases unmatched. Germline CDR1 and CDR2: SGHTA and FQGNSA. The CDR3 runs 16 residues. DNA of the CDR3: TGTGCCAGCAGCTCCCGGACAGGGTGGGGTCCCGGGGAGCTGTTTTTT. Translation: CASSSRTGWGPGELFF.

J is TRBJ1-2 and V is TRBV19; D remains unclear. This CDR3 comprises 14 residues. Germline CDR1 is LNHDA and CDR2 is SQIVND (reference sequence). Trimming took off 3 bases at V and 0 bases at J, with 8 bases between the two ends. The CDR3 nucleotides read TGTGCCAGTAGTATCACGGGGACTAACTATGGCTACACCTTC. It translates to CASSITGTNYGYTF. Supplemented by reference TRBV19 and TRBJ1-2, the full variable domain reads DGGITQSPKYLFRKEGQNVTLSCEQNLNHDAMYWYRQDPGQGLRLIYYSQIVNDFQKGDIAEGYSVSREKKESFPLTVTSAQKNPTAFYLCASSITGTNYGYTFGSGTRLTVV.

With respect to this clone: At the DNA level, this CDR3 is encoded by other sequences in the same sample as well. The rearrangement joins TRBV5-1 to TRBJ1-4; D not certain. Trimming left V 0 bases short and J 2 bases short, with 5 bases between. Looked up from germline, CDR1 is SGHRS and CDR2 is YFSETQ. The CDR3 length is 14 residues. The DNA for the CDR3 is TGCGCCAGCAGCTTGGACAGCACTAATGAAAAACTGTTTTTT. It encodes CASSLDSTNEKLFF. Drawing the rest from reference TRBV5-1 and TRBJ1-4, the complete variable domain is KAGVTQTPRYLIKTRGQQVTLSCSPISGHRSVSWYQQTPGQGLQFLFEYFSETQRNKGNFPGRFSGRQFSNSRSEMNVSTLELGDSALYLCASSLDSTNEKLFFGSGTQLSVL.

J is TRBJ2-1 and V is TRBV14; tentatively, D is TRBD1 (5 bases). Trimming stripped 8 bases from V and 9 bases from J, with 17 bases between. Germline V gene lookup returns CDR1 SGHDN and CDR2 FVKESK. The CDR3 is made up of 13 amino acids. The CDR3 sequence is CASRVSSGFEQFF. The CDR3 nucleotides read TGTGCCAGCCGCGTAAGCTCAGGGTTTGAGCAGTTCTTC.

This chain links TRBV2 with TRBJ2-2, with D uncertain. Per the germline V gene, CDR1 is SNHLY and CDR2 is FYNNEI. The ends were cut back, 7 bases at V and 3 bases at J, with 9 bases in the middle. This CDR3 has 13 residues. The CDR3 is CASIKQYTGELFF. The CDR3, as DNA: TGTGCCAGCATCAAACAGTACACCGGGGAGCTGTTTTTT.

The chain uses TRBV9 and TRBJ1-3; no firm D call. The length of the CDR3 is 15 residues. Germline V lookup: CDR1 SGDLS, CDR2 YYNGEE. The V end was cut by 4 bases, the J end by 0 bases, with 11 bases between. For the CDR3, the DNA is TGTGCCAGCAGCCCCCGCGGAATCTCTGGAAACACCATATATTTT. Amino acid sequence: CASSPRGISGNTIYF.